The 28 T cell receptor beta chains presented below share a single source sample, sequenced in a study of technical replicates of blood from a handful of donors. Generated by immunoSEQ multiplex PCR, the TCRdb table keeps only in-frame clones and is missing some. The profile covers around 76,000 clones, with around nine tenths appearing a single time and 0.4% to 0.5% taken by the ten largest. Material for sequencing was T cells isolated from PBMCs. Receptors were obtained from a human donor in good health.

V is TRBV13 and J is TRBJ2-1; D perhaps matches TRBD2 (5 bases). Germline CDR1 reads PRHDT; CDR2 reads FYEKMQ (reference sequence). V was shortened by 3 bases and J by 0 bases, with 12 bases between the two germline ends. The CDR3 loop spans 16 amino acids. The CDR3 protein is CASSFGGRSSYNEQFF. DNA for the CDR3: TGTGCCAGCAGCTTTGGAGGTAGAAGCTCCTACAATGAGCAGTTCTTC.

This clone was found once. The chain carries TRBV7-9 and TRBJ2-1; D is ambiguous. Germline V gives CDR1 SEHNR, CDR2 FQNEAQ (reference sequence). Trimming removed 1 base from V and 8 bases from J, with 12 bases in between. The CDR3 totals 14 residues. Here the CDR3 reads CASSLVLRPDEQFF. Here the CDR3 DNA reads TGTGCCAGCAGCTTAGTACTCCGTCCGGATGAGCAGTTCTTC.

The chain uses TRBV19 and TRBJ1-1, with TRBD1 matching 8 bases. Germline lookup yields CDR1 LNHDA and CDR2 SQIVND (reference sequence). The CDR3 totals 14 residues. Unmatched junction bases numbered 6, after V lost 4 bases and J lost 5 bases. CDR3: CASSKDRDRTEAFF. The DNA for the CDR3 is TGTGCCAGTAGTAAGGACAGGGATCGAACTGAAGCTTTCTTT.

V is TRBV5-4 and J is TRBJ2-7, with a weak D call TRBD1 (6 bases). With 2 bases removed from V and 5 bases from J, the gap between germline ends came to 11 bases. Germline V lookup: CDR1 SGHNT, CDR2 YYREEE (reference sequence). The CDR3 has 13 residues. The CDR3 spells CASSLAGVNEQYF. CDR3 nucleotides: TGTGCCAGCAGCTTAGCAGGGGTGAACGAGCAGTACTTC.

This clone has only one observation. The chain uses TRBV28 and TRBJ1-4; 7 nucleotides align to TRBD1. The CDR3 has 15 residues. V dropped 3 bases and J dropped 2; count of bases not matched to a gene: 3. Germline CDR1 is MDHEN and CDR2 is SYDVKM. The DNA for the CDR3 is TGTGCCAGCAGTTTTCAGGGGGTGACTAATGAAAAACTGTTTTTT. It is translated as CASSFQGVTNEKLFF. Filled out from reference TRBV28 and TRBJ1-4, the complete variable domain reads DVKVTQSSRYLVKRTGEKVFLECVQDMDHENMFWYRQDPGLGLRLIYFSYDVKMKEKGDIPEGYSVSREKKERFSLILESASTNQTSMYLCASSFQGVTNEKLFFGSGTQLSVL.

The CDR3 sequence: CASSVGVAGHPETQYF. In nucleotides, the CDR3 is TGTGCCAGCAGCGTAGGAGTGGCGGGCCATCCGGAGACCCAGTACTTC. The chain couples TRBV9 to TRBJ2-5, with D perhaps TRBD2 (5 bases). CDR1 is SGDLS and CDR2 is YYNGEE in the germline V gene. V gave up 0 bases and J gave up 5 bases, with 17 bases separating them. The CDR3 is made up of 16 amino acids.

In nucleotides, the CDR3 is TGCGCCAGCAGCTCCACCGGGACTTTCACAGATACGCAGTATTTT. Its translation is CASSSTGTFTDTQYF. The rearrangement links TRBV5-1 to TRBJ2-3; D perhaps matches TRBD2 (6 bases). Trimming left V 3 bases short and J 2 bases short, with 13 bases between. CDR3 length: 15 amino acids. CDR1 SGHRS and CDR2 YFSETQ come from the germline V gene. Full variable domain (missing parts from reference TRBV5-1 and TRBJ2-3): KAGVTQTPRYLIKTRGQQVTLSCSPISGHRSVSWYQQTPGQGLQFLFEYFSETQRNKGNFPGRFSGRQFSNSRSEMNVSTLELGDSALYLCASSSTGTFTDTQYFGPGTRLTVL.

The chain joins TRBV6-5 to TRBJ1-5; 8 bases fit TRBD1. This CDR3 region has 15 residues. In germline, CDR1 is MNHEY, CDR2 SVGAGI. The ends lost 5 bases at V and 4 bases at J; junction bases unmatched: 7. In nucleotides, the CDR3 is TGTGCCAGCAGTCCCTCCGGGACAGGAAATCAGCCCCAGCATTTT. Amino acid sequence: CASSPSGTGNQPQHF.

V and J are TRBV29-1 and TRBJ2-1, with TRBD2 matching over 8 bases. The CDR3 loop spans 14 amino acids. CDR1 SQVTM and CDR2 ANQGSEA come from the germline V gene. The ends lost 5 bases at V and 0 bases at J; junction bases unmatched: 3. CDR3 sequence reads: CSVLAGGSYNEQFF. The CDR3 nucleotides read TGCAGCGTTCTTGCGGGAGGCTCCTACAATGAGCAGTTCTTC.

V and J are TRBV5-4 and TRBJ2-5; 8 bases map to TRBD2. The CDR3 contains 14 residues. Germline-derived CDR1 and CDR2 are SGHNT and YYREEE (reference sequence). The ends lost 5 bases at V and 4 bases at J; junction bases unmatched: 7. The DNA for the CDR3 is TGTGCCAGCAGGAGCGGGAGTTCAGGAGAGACCCAGTACTTC. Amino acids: CASRSGSSGETQYF. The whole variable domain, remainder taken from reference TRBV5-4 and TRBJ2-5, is ETGVTQSPTHLIKTRGQQVTLRCSSQSGHNTVSWYQQALGQGPQFIFQYYREEENGRGNFPPRFSGLQFPNYSSELNVNALELDDSALYLCASRSGSSGETQYFGPGTRLLVL.

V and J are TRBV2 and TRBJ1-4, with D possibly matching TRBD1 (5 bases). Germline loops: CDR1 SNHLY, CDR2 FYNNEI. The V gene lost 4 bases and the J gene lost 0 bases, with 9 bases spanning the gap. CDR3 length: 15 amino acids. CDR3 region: CASSGGFATNEKLFF. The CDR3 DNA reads TGTGCCAGCAGTGGGGGCTTTGCAACTAATGAAAAACTGTTTTTT.

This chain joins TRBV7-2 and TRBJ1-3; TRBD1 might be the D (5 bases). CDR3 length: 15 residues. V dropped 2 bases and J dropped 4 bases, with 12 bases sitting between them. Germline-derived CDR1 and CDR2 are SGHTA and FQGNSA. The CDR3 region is CASSLLLGVGNTIYF. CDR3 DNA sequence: TGTGCCAGCAGCTTACTTTTAGGGGTCGGAAACACCATATATTTT.

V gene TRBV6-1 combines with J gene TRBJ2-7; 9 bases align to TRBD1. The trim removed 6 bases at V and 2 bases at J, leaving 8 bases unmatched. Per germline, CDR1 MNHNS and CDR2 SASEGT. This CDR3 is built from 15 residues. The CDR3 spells CASRLAWDRAYEQYF. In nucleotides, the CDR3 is TGTGCCAGCAGGCTTGCATGGGACAGGGCCTACGAGCAGTACTTC.

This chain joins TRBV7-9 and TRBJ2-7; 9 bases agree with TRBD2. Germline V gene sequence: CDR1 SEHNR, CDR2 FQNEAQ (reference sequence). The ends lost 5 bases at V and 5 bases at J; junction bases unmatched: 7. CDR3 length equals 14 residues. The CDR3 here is CASSLSSGSHEQYF. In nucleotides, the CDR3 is TGTGCCAGCAGCCTTAGTAGCGGGAGCCACGAGCAGTACTTC.

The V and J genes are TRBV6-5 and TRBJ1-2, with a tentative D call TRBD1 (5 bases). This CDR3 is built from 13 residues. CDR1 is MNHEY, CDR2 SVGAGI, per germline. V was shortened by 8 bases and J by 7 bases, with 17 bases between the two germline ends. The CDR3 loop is CASYRDSESGYTF. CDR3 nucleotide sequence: TGTGCCAGCTACCGGGACTCCGAATCTGGCTACACCTTC.

The CDR3: CASSRPPSGRYLSTDTQYF. The CDR3 DNA reads as TGTGCCAGCAGTCGACCCCCAAGCGGGAGGTACCTTAGCACAGATACGCAGTATTTT. The chain combines TRBV27 with TRBJ2-3, with TRBD2 matching over 9 bases. Germline V gene sequence: CDR1 MNHEY, CDR2 SMNVEV (reference sequence). Losses at the gene ends were 5 bases for V and 0 bases for J; bases not matched to a gene: 15. The CDR3 loop spans 19 amino acids.

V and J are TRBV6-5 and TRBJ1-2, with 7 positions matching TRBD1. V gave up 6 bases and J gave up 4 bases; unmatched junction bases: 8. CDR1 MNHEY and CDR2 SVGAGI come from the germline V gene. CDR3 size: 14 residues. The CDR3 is CASRTGTVLYGYTF. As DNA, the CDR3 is TGTGCCAGCAGAACCGGGACAGTCCTCTATGGCTACACCTTC.

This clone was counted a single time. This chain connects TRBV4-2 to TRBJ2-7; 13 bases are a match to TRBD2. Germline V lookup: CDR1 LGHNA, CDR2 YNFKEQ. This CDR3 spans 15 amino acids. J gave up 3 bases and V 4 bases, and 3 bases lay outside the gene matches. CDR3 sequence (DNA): TGTGCCAGCAGCCGCGGACTAGCGGGGGACTACGAGCAGTACTTC. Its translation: CASSRGLAGDYEQYF.

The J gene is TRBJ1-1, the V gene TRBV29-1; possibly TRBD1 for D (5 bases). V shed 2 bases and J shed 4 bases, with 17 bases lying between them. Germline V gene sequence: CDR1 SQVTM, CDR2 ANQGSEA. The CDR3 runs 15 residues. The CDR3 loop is CSVETRQRLATEAFF. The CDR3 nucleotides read TGCAGCGTTGAAACCCGACAGCGTTTAGCCACTGAAGCTTTCTTT.

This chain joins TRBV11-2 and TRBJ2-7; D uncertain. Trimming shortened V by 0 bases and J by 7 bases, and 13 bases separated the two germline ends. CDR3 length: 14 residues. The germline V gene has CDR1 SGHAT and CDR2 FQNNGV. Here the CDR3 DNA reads TGTGCCAGCAGCTTAGACGTGGTGAGCCCAGAGCAGTACTTC. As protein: CASSLDVVSPEQYF.

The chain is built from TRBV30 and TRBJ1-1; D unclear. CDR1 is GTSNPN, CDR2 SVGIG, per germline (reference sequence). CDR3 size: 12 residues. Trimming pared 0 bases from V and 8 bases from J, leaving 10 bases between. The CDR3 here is CAWSVGGREAFF. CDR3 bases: TGTGCCTGGAGTGTTGGCGGGCGCGAAGCTTTCTTT.

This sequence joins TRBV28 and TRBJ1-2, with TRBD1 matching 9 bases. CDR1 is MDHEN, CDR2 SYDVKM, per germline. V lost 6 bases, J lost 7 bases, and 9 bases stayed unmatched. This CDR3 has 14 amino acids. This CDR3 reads CASSEGDRVIGYTF. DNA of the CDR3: TGTGCCAGCAGCGAGGGGGACAGGGTTATTGGCTACACCTTC.

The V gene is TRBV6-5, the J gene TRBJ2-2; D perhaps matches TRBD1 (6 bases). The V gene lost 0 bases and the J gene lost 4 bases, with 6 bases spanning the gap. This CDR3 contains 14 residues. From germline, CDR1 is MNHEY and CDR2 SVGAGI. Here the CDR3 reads CASSYSGGTGELFF. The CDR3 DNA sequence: TGTGCCAGCAGTTACTCAGGGGGCACCGGGGAGCTGTTTTTT.

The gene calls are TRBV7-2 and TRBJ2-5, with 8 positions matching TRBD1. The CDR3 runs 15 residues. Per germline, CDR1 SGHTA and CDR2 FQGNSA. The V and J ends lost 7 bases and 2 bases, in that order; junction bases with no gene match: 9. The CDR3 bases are TGTGCCAGCAAGGCCCAGGGGGCCCTTCAAGAGACCCAGTACTTC. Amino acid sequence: CASKAQGALQETQYF.

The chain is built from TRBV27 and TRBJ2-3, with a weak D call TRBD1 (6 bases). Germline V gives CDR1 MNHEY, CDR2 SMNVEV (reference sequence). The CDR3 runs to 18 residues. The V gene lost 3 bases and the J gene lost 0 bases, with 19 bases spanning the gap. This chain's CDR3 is CASSLKQGHLTSTDTQYF. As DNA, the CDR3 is TGTGCCAGCAGTTTGAAGCAGGGACACCTAACTAGCACAGATACGCAGTATTTT.

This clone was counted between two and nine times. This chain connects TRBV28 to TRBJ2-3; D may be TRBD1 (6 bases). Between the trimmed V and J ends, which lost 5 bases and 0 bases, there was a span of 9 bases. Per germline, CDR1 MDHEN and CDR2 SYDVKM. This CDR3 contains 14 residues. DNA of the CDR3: TGTGCCAGCAGTGGGGACAATAGCACAGATACGCAGTATTTT. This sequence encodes CASSGDNSTDTQYF.

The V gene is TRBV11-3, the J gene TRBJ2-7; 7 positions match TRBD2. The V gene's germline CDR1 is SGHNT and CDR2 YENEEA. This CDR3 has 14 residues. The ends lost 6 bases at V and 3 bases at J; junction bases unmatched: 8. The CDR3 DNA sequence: TGTGCCAGCAGTCCGGGACTATTCGTCTACGAGCAGTACTTC. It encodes CASSPGLFVYEQYF.

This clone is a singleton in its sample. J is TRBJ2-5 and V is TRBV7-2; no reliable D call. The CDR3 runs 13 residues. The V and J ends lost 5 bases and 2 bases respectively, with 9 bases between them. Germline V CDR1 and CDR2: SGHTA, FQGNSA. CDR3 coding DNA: TGTGCCAGCAGCATTTTTGTACAAGAGACCCAGTACTTC. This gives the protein CASSIFVQETQYF.